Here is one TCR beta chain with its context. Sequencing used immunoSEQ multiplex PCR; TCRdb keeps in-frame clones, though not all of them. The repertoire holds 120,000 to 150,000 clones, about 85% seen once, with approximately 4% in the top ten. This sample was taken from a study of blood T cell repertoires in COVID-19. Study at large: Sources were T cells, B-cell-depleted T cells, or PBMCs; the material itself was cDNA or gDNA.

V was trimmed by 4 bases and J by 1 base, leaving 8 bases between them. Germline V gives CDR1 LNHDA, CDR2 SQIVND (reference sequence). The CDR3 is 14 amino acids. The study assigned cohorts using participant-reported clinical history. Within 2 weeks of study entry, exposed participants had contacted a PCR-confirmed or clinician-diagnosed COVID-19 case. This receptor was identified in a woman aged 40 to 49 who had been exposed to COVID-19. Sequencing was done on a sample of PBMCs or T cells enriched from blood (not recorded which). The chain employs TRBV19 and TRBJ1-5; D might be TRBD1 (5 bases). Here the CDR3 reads CASSNRGSNQPQHF. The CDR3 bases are TGTGCCAGTAGTAACCGGGGGAGCAATCAGCCCCAGCATTTT.